The 12 T cell receptor beta chains in this list originate from one sample, sequenced in a study of blood T cell repertoires in COVID-19. Profiling relied on immunoSEQ multiplex PCR, and the TCRdb table lists in-frame clones only, not all of them. The table lists almost 250,000 clones, over 75% of them singletons. Material for sequencing was PBMCs or T cells enriched from blood (not recorded which). These receptors were collected from a woman aged 50 to 60 with acute COVID-19.

V gene TRBV7-3 combines with J gene TRBJ1-2, with D possibly matching TRBD1 (6 bases). CDR1 SGHTA and CDR2 FQGTGA come from the germline V gene. With 2 bases removed from V and 8 bases from J, the gap between germline ends came to 15 bases. The CDR3 is 14 amino acids. Written as DNA, the CDR3 is TGTGCCAGCAGCTTAGACGCAGGGGAAGGAGGCTACACCTTC. Its translation is CASSLDAGEGGYTF.

The J gene is TRBJ1-6, the V gene TRBV6-5, with 7 bases aligning to TRBD1. Trimming at V came to 6 bases and at J to 7 bases, leaving 6 bases not matched to a gene. The CDR3 is 14 residues long. Germline assignment: CDR1 MNHEY and CDR2 SVGAGI. The CDR3 region has the DNA TGTGCCAGCAGGCAGGGGGTTGGGAATTCACCCCTCCACTTT. It yields the protein CASRQGVGNSPLHF.

The gene calls are TRBV10-3 and TRBJ1-1; tentative D call: TRBD1 (5 bases). Germline V gene sequence: CDR1 ENHRY, CDR2 SYGVKD. V lost 0 bases to trimming and J lost 2 bases, with 13 bases between them. This CDR3 comprises 16 residues. The CDR3 nucleotides are TGTGCCATCAGTGAGTCGGTTGGTAGGGGCAACACTGAAGCTTTCTTT. Amino acids: CAISESVGRGNTEAFF.

In its sample, this clone was seen once. The rearrangement joins TRBV9 to TRBJ1-1; D is perhaps TRBD1 (5 bases). The CDR3 extends over 13 amino acids. V lost 1 base, J lost 10 bases, and 14 bases lay in between. Germline CDR1 and CDR2: SGDLS and YYNGEE. CDR3 loop: CASSVPYRYGAFF. CDR3 nucleotides: TGTGCCAGCAGCGTACCCTACAGGTATGGAGCTTTCTTT.

This chain connects TRBV9 to TRBJ1-1, with no clear D. The CDR3 length is 13 residues. Trimming took 0 bases from V and 4 from J, leaving 7 bases between them. CDR1 SGDLS and CDR2 YYNGEE come from the germline V gene. The chain's CDR3 is CASSVGSSTEAFF. DNA for the CDR3: TGTGCCAGCAGCGTAGGGTCTAGCACTGAAGCTTTCTTT.

The chain's CDR3 is CASSSAGGPDTQYF. The CDR3 DNA reads as TGTGCCAGCAGCTCAGCGGGGGGGCCTGATACGCAGTATTTT. J is TRBJ2-3 and V is TRBV11-2; TRBD2 agrees at 10 bases. Germline CDR1 and CDR2: SGHAT and FQNNGV. V shed 4 bases and J 6 bases; nucleotides not matched to a gene: 4. This CDR3 contains 14 residues.

This clone was picked up a small number of times. The chain combines TRBV6-2 or TRBV6-3 with TRBJ1-5; TRBD1 is a possible D gene (5 bases). Germline V CDR1 and CDR2: MNHEY, SVGEGT. V gave up 0 bases and J gave up 2 bases, with 11 bases separating them. This CDR3 comprises 16 residues. The CDR3 loop reads CASSYSGAGRNQPQHF. Written as DNA, the CDR3 is TGTGCCAGCAGTTACTCCGGCGCAGGGCGCAATCAGCCCCAGCATTTT.

This CDR3 is CASSRSPRTEAFF. Here the CDR3 DNA reads TGTGCCAGCAGTCGAAGCCCGAGGACTGAAGCTTTCTTT. This chain links TRBV27 with TRBJ1-1, with D uncertain. The CDR3 runs to 13 residues. The V end lost 5 bases, the J end lost 5 bases, and 12 bases lay between the germline ends. The germline V gene encodes CDR1 MNHEY and CDR2 SMNVEV (reference sequence).

Details on this clone: This same CDR3 is encoded by further DNA sequences in the sample. The rearrangement uses TRBV7-2 and TRBJ2-3, with 9 bases identical to TRBD2. The CDR3 totals 16 residues. Germline assignment: CDR1 SGHTA and CDR2 FQGNSA. V shed 5 bases and J 2 bases; nucleotides not matched to a gene: 8. CDR3 sequence (DNA): TGTGCCAGCAGCCCTCCGGGACTAGCTTCCACAGATACGCAGTATTTT. Translating gives CASSPPGLASTDTQYF.

The J gene is TRBJ1-5, the V gene TRBV10-1, with 9 bases lining up with TRBD1. In germline, CDR1 is WNHNN, CDR2 SYGVQD (reference sequence). The CDR3 is 16 amino acids. Losses at the gene ends were 8 bases for V and 2 bases for J; bases not matched to a gene: 10. The CDR3 DNA sequence: TGCGCCAGCCGGGACAGGGAGGCCCTTCGCAATCAGCCCCAGCATTTT. Amino acid sequence: CASRDREALRNQPQHF.

The chain has TRBV3-1 (or the pseudogene TRBV3-2) and TRBJ1-4; D is possibly TRBD1 (5 bases). Looked up from germline, CDR1 is LGHDT and CDR2 is YNNKEL (reference sequence). The V gene lost 4 bases and the J gene lost 5 bases, with 11 bases spanning the gap. The CDR3 loop spans 14 amino acids. The CDR3 here is CASSRGQPNEKLFF. CDR3 nucleotide sequence: TGTGCCAGCAGCCGGGGCCAGCCCAATGAAAAACTGTTTTTT.

J is TRBJ2-3 and V is TRBV27; no firm D call. Per germline, CDR1 MNHEY and CDR2 SMNVEV (reference sequence). The V end was cut by 3 bases, the J end by 6 bases, with 4 bases between. The CDR3 loop spans 11 amino acids. DNA of the CDR3: TGTGCCAGCAGTTTCTTCGATACGCAGTATTTT. Its translation is CASSFFDTQYF.